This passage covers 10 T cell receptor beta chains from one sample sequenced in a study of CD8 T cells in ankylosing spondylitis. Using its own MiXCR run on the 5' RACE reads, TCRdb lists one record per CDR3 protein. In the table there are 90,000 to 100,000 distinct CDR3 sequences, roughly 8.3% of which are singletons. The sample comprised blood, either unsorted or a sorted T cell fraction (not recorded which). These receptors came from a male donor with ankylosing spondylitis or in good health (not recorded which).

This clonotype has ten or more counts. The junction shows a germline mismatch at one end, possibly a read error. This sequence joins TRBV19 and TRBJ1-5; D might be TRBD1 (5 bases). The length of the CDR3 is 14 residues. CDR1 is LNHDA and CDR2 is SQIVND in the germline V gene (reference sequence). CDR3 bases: TGTGCCAGTAGTATACAGGGCCTTAATCAGGCCCAGCATTTT. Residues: CASSIQGLNQAQHF.

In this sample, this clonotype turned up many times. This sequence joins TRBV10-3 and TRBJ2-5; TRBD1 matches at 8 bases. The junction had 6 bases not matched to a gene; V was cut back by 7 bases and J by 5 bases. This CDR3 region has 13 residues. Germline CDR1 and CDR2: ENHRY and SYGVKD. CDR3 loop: CAITGGAGETQYF. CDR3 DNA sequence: TGTGCCATCACAGGGGGCGCAGGGGAGACCCAGTACTTC.

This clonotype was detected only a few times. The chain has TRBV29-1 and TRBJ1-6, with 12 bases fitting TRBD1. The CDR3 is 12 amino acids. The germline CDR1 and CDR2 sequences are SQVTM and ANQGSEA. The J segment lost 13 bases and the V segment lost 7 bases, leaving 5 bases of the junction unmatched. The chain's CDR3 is CSAGTGGVPLHF. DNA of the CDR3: TGCAGCGCTGGGACAGGGGGCGTCCCCCTCCACTTT.

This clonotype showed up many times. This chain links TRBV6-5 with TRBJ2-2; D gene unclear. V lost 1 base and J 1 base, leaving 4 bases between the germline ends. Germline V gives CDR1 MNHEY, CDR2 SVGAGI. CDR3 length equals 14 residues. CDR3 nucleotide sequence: TGTGCCAGCAGTTACTACCGGAACACCGGGGAGCTGTTTTTT. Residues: CASSYYRNTGELFF.

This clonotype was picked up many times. CDR3 sequence reads: CSAPQWSSGIEDTQYF. The DNA of the CDR3 is TGCAGTGCTCCCCAGTGGTCCAGCGGGATAGAAGATACGCAGTATTTT. The chain carries TRBV20-1 and TRBJ2-3; 7 bases line up with TRBD2. Germline CDR1 is DFQATT and CDR2 is SNEGSKA (reference sequence). This CDR3 is 16 amino acids long. V shed 5 bases, J shed 5 bases, and the junction held 16 bases outside the gene matches.

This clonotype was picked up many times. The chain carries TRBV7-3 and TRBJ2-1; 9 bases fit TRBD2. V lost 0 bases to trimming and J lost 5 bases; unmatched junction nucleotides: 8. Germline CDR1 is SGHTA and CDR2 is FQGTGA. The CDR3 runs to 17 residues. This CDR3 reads CASSLTGGLAGNNEQFF. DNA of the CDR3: TGTGCCAGCAGCTTAACGGGGGGCCTAGCGGGAAACAATGAGCAGTTCTTC.

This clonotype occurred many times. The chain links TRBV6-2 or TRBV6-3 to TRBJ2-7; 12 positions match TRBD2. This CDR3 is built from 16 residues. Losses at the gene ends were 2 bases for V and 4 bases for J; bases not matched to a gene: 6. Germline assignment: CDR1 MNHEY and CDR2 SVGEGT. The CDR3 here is CASSYPLAGGSYEQYF. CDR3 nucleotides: TGTGCCAGCAGTTACCCACTAGCGGGAGGATCGTACGAGCAGTACTTC.

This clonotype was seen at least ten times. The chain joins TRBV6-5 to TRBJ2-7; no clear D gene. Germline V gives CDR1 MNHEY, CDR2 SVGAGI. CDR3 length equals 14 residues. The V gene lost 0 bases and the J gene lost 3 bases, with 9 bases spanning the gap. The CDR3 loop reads CASSYSMLVYEQYF. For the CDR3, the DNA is TGTGCCAGCAGTTACTCGATGTTAGTCTACGAGCAGTACTTC.

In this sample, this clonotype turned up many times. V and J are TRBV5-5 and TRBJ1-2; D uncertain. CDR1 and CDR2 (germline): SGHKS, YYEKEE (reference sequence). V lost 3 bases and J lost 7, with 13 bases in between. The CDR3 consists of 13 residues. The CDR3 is CASSSGGGAGYTF. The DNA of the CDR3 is TGTGCCAGCAGCTCTGGTGGTGGAGCTGGCTACACCTTC.

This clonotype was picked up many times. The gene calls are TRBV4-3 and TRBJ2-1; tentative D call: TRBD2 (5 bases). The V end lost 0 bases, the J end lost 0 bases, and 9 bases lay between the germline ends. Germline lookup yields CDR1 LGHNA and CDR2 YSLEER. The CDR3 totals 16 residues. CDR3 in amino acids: CASSQESGVSYNEQFF. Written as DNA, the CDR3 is TGCGCCAGCAGCCAAGAGAGCGGAGTCTCCTACAATGAGCAGTTCTTC.